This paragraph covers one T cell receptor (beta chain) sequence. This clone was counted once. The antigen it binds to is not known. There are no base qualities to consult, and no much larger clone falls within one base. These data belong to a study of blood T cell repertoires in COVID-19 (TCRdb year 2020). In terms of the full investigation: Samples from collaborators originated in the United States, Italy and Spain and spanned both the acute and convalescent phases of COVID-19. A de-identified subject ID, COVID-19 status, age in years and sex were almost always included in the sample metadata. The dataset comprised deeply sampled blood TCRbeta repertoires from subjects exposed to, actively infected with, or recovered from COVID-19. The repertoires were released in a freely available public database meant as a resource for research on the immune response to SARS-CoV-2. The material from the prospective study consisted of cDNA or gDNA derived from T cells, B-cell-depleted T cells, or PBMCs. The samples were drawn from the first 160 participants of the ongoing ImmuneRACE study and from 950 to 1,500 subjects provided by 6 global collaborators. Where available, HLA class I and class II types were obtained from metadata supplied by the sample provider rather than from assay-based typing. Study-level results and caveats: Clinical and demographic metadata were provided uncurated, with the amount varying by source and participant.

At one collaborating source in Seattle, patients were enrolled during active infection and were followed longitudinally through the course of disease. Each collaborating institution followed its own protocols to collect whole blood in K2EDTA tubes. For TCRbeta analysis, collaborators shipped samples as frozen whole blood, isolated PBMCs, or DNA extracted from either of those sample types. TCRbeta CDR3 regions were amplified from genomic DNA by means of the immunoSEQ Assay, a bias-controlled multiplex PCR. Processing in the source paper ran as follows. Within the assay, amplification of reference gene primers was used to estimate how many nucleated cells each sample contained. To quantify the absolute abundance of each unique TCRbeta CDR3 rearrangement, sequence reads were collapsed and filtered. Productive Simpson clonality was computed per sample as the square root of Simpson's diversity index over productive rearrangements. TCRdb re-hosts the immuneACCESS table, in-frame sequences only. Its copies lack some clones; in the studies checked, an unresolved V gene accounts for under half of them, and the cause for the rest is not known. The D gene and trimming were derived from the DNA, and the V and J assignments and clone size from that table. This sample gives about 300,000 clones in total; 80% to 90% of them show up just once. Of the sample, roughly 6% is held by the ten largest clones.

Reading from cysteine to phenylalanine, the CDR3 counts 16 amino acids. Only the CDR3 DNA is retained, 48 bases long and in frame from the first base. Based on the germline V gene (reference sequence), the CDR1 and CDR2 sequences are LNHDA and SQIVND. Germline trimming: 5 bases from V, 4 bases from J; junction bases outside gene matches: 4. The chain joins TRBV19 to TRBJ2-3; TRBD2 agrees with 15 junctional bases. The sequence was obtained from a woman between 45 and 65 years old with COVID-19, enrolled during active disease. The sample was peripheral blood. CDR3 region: CASSSGLAGGPDTQYF. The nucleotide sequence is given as TGTGCCAGTAGTTCGGGACTAGCGGGAGGACCAGATACGCAGTATTTT.